The sequence of this T cell receptor (beta chain) was determined in a study of blood T cell repertoires in COVID-19 (dated by TCRdb to the early 2020s). Study-wide context: The collaborator samples originated in the United States, Italy and Spain and spanned the acute and convalescent phases of COVID-19. Subjects who had been exposed to COVID-19, were actively infected with it, or had recovered from it provided the deeply sampled blood TCRbeta repertoires that made up the dataset. The samples were drawn from two sources: the first 160 participants of the ongoing ImmuneRACE study, and over 1,000 subjects contributed by 6 global collaborators. The repertoires were released in a freely available public database intended as a resource for research on the immune response to SARS-CoV-2. The prospective study material was composed of cDNA or gDNA derived from T cells, B-cell-depleted T cells, or PBMCs. Where available, HLA class I and class II types were taken from metadata supplied by the sample provider and were not determined by assay-based typing. A de-identified subject ID, COVID-19 status, age in years and sex were almost always included in the sample metadata.

TCRbeta CDR3 regions were amplified from genomic DNA using the immunoSEQ Assay, a bias-controlled multiplex PCR. On the study's bioinformatics: The number of nucleated cells in each sample was estimated from the amplification of reference gene primers within the assay. To quantify the absolute abundance of each unique TCRbeta CDR3 rearrangement, sequence reads were collapsed and filtered. For each sample, productive Simpson clonality was calculated as the square root of Simpson's diversity index over productive rearrangements. TCRdb provides this immuneACCESS table in a form limited to in-frame rearrangements. Some clones are lacking; in checked studies, under half of them reflect an unresolved V gene, and why the rest are absent is not known. D and trimming come from the DNA, and the V and J calls and clone size come from that table. In this sample the table shows about 250,000 clones, around 85% of which occur a single time. Of the sample, roughly 10% is held by the ten largest clones.

Whole blood was collected in K2EDTA tubes by collaborating institutions according to the institutions' own protocols. Collaborator samples were shipped for TCRbeta analysis as frozen whole blood, isolated PBMCs, or DNA extracted from either sample type. CDR1 and CDR2 were assigned from the germline V gene as SGHRS and YFSETQ. The CDR3 contains 15 residues, cysteine and phenylalanine counted. The read is trimmed to its CDR3 DNA, 45 bases read in frame from base 1. V is clipped by 4 bases and J by 0 bases, and the sequence between their germline boundaries is 13 bases long. Of note for this clone: The antigen it binds to is not known. Base quality data are lacking; no much larger clone is found one base away.

Broad study findings and their caveats: Clinical and demographic metadata were provided uncurated, with the amount varying by source and participant.

This clonotype was obtained from a man older than 75 with acute or convalescent COVID-19. The specimen sequenced was peripheral blood. The chain is made from TRBV5-1 and TRBJ2-5; the D segment could be TRBD2, given 6 matching bases. The DNA sequence is given as TGCGCCAGCAGCCCCGGGGCGGGAAACCAAGAGACCCAGTACTTC. Translation gives CASSPGAGNQETQYF.